These T cell receptor beta chains were read from a single sample in a study of identical twins. From the 5' RACE reads, TCRdb called clonotypes with MiXCR, one entry per CDR3 protein. The table lists a few hundred thousand distinct CDR3 sequences, more than 9% of them singletons, with under 3% in the top ten. These data were likewise used in another study, on yellow fever vaccine responses in identical twins.

The sequenced material came from PBMCs. All receptors derive from a woman between 18 and 29 years old in good health. Both conserved end residues are part of each CDR3. The listing skips clone size in some rows; elsewhere it reads once, few, many or a size class.

clone_size	v_call	cdr3_aa
few	TRBV20-1	CSARDLAVSTDTQYF
many	TRBV25-1	CASSDRAGQFF
few	TRBV28	CASSDPAGTYNEQFF
few	TRBV12-3/TRBV12-4	CASSSYAAGQGETQYF
many	TRBV3-1	CASSQEIGIGNSPLHF
few	TRBV20-1	CSGPGGTEAFF
NA	TRBV20-1	CSAIRPDIETQYF
few	TRBV7-9	CASSLKSPGSEQYF
many	TRBV15	CATSSSRGFTDTQYF
NA	TRBV9	CASSEQGTSRGAKDTQYF
few	TRBV7-2	CASSLMSRGGEQYF
many	TRBV5-5	CASSHRTDPPPISYEQYF
few	TRBV12-3/TRBV12-4	CASRNRDSYEQYF
NA	TRBV7-8	CASSHRQGWNTEAFF
many	TRBV29-1	CSVNKPDRPNTEAFF
few	TRBV18	CASSPRTSGTEQYF
NA	TRBV7-6	CASSITATNEKLFF
few	TRBV3-1	CASSQPTGGAEKETQYF
few	TRBV24-1	CATSRQVTGELFF
few	TRBV4-3	CASSQDRDWYYEQYF
NA	TRBV12-3/TRBV12-4	CASSLAGSAYNEQFF
NA	TRBV30	CACLPTVLGAEAFF
few	TRBV19	CASSSRLAGVVNEQYF
many	TRBV7-8	CATLSTGELFF
many	TRBV29-1	CSVDARVRETQYF
NA	TRBV6-1	CASKWGTGSTGELFF
few	TRBV7-9	CASSLQGGTETQYF
NA	TRBV4-2	CASSQDVILSSYNEQFF
many	TRBV28	CASSDYSYEQYF
many	TRBV28	CASRGDRESEQYF
many	TRBV12-3/TRBV12-4	CASSLKTQPQHF
few	TRBV5-1	CASSWTGGYTEAFF
NA	TRBV4-3	CASSQDWTRQPQHF
few	TRBV18	CASSPSQDMIYEQYF
NA	TRBV4-1	CASSQDQGGAGELFF
few	TRBV10-3	CAISGQGGNQPQHF